This T cell receptor beta chain was identified in a study of T cells in Graves' hyperthyroidism and ophthalmopathy (dated by TCRdb to the late 2010s). For the wider study: Peripheral blood was collected at initial diagnosis, before any treatment. TCR Vbeta CDR3 sequencing of approximately 140 peripheral blood samples (approximately 44 ophthalmopathy, under 80 hyperthyroidism and approximately 17 progressor patients) is reported in the paper. Once sampling was done, hyperthyroidism patients were given methimazole at a starting dose of 30 mg daily, whereas ophthalmopathy patients were given high-dose intravenous methylprednisolone. An independent validation cohort of under 20 hyperthyroidism patients and approximately 16 patients who later progressed to ophthalmopathy tested prospective prediction of ophthalmopathy. A discovery cohort of around 98 patients, approximately 45 with Graves' ophthalmopathy and about 58 with stable Graves' hyperthyroidism, was used to find distinguishing TCR V-J signatures. Thyroid tissue and blood T-cell repertoires from six Graves' hyperthyroidism patients were also compared in the study. For training and testing, the roughly 100 patients in the discovery cohort were randomly divided in a 7:3 ratio. Findings and caveats that apply to the study as a whole: No statistical method was used to set the sample size in advance, and investigators knew the group allocation. A 13 V-J signature model separated ophthalmopathy from stable hyperthyroidism, with approximately 87% sensitivity and about 81% specificity in cross-validation and 80%/75% in testing. Most expanded thyroid clonotypes (frequency above 0.001) were also found in blood, which suggests that blood repertoires may mirror thyroid immune responses. During validation, the model predicted progression to ophthalmopathy a median of roughly 7.1 months ahead of onset, with 70.59% sensitivity and roughly 75% specificity.

Stable Graves' hyperthyroidism was defined as no progression to ophthalmopathy during 18 months of follow-up. Hyperthyroidism patients were newly diagnosed, had a disease duration of under 2 months, and were aged 18 to 65 years. Patients with uncontrolled infections, other autoimmune diseases, pregnancy or lactation were excluded. Diagnoses were established on the basis of clinical symptoms, serum thyroxine and TRAb, thyroid ultrasound, and orbital computed tomography. PBMCs were isolated from 7.5 to 10 ml of fresh peripheral blood by Ficoll-Paque density gradient centrifugation. Total RNA was extracted using Trizol reagent, and RNA quality was assessed on an Agilent 2100 Bioanalyzer. Many counts were recorded for this clonotype. The specificity of this receptor is unknown. Base qualities are not provided; no much larger clone lies one nucleotide away. Relative to germline, V is missing 6 bases and J is missing 0 bases, with 6 bases of the junction outside any gene match. The CDR3 holds 15 amino acids from the cysteine to the phenylalanine. The read is trimmed to its CDR3 DNA, 45 bases read in frame from base 1. The germline V gene (reference sequence) sets CDR1 to LNHDA and CDR2 to SQIVND.

TCR beta CDR3 regions were amplified from RNA transcripts. For the first round of RT-PCR on the TCR CDR3, the HTBI primer set was used together with the Qiagen OneStep RT-PCR kit. A second multiplex PCR round built the libraries, followed by size selection and purification. The libraries were sequenced on an Illumina HiSeq2000 using paired-end 100 bp reads. The published analysis was carried out like this. SOAPnuke was used to process the raw data, with reads discarded if the reads contained adapters or uncalled bases, had a mean Phred below 15, or lacked an exact constant-primer or identifier match. High-quality paired reads were merged with COPE v1.2.5, and unique nucleotide sequences were defined as clonotypes. MiTCR v1.1 was used to align the clonotypes against IMGT TRBV, TRBD and TRBJ reference segments. The analysis was restricted to V-J combinations with a frequency above 0.0001, which together covered 99% to 99.2% of the repertoires. A TCS score was defined as the ratio of F50 (clonal expansion) to E x V (chaos), with BLOSUM62-based TCRdist applied between CDR3 peptides within each V-J. Welch's t-statistics and random forest reduced around 550 V-J features to 13, which were used in a naive Bayes classifier (R e1071). Through fastp at Q25 and MiXCR, TCRdb rebuilt clones from the public reads, retaining in-frame beta chains. Identical CDR3 proteins give one entry, which carries the most common genes and DNA. The V and J calls here are based on TCRdb, not the publication. This sample has 96,000 or so distinct CDR3 sequences in its table, and under 65% of those were observed once. The ten top clones hold less than 30% of the sample.

Here the chain combines TRBV19 and TRBJ1-2; TRBD1 fits 8 bases in the junction. The source is a woman between 40 and 55 years old with Graves' hyperthyroidism. Material: blood. The CDR3 is CASRRTGIANYGYTF. The nucleotides are TGTGCCAGTAGGCGGACAGGGATCGCTAACTATGGCTACACCTTC.